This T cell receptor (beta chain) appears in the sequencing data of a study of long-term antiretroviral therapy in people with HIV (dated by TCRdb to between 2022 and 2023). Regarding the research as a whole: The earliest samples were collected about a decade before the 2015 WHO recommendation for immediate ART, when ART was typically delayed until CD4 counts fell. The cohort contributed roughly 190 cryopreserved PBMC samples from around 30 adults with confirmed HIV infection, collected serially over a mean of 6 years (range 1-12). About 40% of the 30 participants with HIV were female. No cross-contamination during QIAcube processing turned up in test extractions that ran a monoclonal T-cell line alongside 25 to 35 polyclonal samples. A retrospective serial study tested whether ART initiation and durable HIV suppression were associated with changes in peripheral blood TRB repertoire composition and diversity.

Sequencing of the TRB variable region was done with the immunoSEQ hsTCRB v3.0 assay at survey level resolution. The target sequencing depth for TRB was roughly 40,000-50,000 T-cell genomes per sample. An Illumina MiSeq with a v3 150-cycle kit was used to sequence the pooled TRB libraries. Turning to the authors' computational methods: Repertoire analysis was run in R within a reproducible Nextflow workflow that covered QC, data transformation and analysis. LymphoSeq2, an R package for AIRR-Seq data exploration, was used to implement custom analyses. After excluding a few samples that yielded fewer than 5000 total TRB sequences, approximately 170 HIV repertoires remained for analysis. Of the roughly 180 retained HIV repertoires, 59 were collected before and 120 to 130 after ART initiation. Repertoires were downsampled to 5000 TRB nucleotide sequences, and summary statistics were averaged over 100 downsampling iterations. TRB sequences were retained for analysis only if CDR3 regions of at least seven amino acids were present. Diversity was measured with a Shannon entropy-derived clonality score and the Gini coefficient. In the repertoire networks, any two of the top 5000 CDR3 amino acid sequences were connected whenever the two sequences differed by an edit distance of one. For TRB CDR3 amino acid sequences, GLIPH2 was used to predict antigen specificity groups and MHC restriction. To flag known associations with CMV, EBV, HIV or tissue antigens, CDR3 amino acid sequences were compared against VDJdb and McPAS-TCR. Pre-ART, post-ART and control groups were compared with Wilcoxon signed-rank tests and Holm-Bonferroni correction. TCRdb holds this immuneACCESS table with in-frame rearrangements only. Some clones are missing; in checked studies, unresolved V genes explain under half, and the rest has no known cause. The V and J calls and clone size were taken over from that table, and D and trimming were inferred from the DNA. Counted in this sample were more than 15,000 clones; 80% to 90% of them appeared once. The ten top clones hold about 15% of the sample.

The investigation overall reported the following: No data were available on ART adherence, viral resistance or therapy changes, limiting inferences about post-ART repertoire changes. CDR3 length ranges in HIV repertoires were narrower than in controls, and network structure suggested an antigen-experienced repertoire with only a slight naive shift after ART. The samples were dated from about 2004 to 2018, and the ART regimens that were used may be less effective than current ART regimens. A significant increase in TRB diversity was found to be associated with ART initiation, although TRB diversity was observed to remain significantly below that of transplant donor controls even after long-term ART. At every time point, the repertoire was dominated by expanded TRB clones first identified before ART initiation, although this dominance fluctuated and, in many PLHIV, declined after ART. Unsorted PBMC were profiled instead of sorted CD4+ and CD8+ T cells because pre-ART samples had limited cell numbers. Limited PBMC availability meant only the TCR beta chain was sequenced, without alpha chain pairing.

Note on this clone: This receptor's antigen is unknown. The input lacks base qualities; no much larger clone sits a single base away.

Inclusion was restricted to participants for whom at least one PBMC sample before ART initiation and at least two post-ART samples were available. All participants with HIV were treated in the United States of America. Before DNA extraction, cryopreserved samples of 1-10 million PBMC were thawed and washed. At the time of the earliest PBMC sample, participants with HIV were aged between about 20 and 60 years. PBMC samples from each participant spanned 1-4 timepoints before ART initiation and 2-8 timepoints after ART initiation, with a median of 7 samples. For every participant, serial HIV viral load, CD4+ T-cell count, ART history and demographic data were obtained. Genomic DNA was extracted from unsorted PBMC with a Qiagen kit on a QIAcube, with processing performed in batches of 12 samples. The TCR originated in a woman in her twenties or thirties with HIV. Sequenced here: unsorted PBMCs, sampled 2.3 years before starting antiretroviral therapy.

This receptor has the CDR3 CASSLDRAPTGELFF. At the DNA level, the sequence is TGTGCCAGCAGCTTAGACAGGGCCCCCACCGGGGAGCTGTTTTTT. The chain is made from TRBV7-2 and TRBJ2-2; matching of 6 bases hints at TRBD1 as the D gene. The CDR3 goes from the cysteine to the phenylalanine over 15 residues. The kept DNA is CDR3 alone, 45 bases in frame from the first base. The germline V gene sets CDR1 to SGHTA and CDR2 to FQGNSA. The germline ends are 10 bases apart after V is trimmed by 1 base and J by 4 bases.